A single sample is the source of the 13 T cell receptor delta chains below, sequenced in a study of gamma-delta T cells after stem cell transplantation (dated by TCRdb to 2016 to 2018). The method behind the library was RT-PCR. Sequencing took place on an Illumina MiSeq. Clonotypes were called again by TCRdb from the public reads via CATT, and duplicate nucleotide sequences were then merged into one entry. The sample table shows 13,000 to 15,000 delta-chain clones, and around 33% are seen once. The top ten hold 3.5% to 4% of the sample. Sequenced sample: gamma-delta T cells. All receptors come from a human donor. It is not recorded whose cells these are; they may come from a transplant donor.

This clone was seen a handful of times. The chain joins TRAV29/DV5 to TRDJ1; D gene unclear. Trimming took off 1 base at V and 0 bases at J, with 31 bases between the two ends. The CDR3 loop spans 21 amino acids. Germline V gene data show CDR1 as NSMFDY and CDR2 as ISSIKDK. The CDR3 region has the DNA TGTGCAGCAAGCCTAAAGACGGGAGGTCTACTGTTCCCTCCTTACACCGATAAACTCATCTTT. Translated: CAASLKTGGLLFPPYTDKLIF.

The chain carries TRDV1 and TRDJ1, with 8 bases identical to TRDD3. CDR1 and CDR2 (germline): TSWWSYY, QGS. V gave up 0 bases and J gave up 5 bases; unmatched junction bases: 8. This CDR3 comprises 16 residues. CDR3 loop: CALGELTGDRVDKLIF. The CDR3 coding sequence is TGTGCTCTTGGGGAACTCACGGGGGATAGAGTTGATAAACTCATCTTT.

By share, this clone counts as medium-sized. This CDR3 is also generated by other DNA sequences in the sample. The CDR3 DNA reads TGTGCCTTTACTGGGGGATACTCCTGGGACACCCGACAGATGTTTTTC. Translating gives CAFTGGYSWDTRQMFF. V usage is TRDV3 and J usage is TRDJ3; 10 nucleotides agree with TRDD3. Germline V lookup: CDR1 TVYSNPD, CDR2 GDNSRS (reference sequence). Trimming at V came to 1 base and at J to 0 bases, leaving 0 bases not matched to a gene. The CDR3 extends over 16 amino acids.

Of note for this clone: In the same sample, other DNA sequences code for this CDR3. The rearrangement joins TRDV2 to TRDJ1, with 12 bases matching TRDD3. J was trimmed by 2 bases and V by 0 bases; bases with no gene match: 12. Per the germline V gene, CDR1 is GEAIGNYY and CDR2 is EKD. This CDR3 has 19 residues. CDR3 protein: CACDTGLYWGIPGTDKLIF. CDR3 nucleotides: TGTGCCTGTGACACCGGCTTGTACTGGGGGATACCGGGAACCGATAAACTCATCTTT.

The chain couples TRDV1 to TRDJ1; TRDD3 agrees at 7 bases. The CDR3 consists of 24 residues. CDR1 is TSWWSYY, CDR2 QGS, per germline. The V gene end was trimmed by 1 base and the J gene end by 0 bases; junction bases not matched to a gene: 29. The DNA for the CDR3 is TGTGCTCTTGGGGAACATGGTGAGCCTTCGGAGGGACTGGGGATGCCGACTTACACCGATAAACTCATCTTT. It specifies CALGEHGEPSEGLGMPTYTDKLIF.

J is TRDJ3 and V is TRDV2; tentative D call: TRDD3 (5 bases). CDR1 is GEAIGNYY and CDR2 is EKD in the germline V gene. Trimming stripped 0 bases from V and 0 bases from J, with 11 bases between. The CDR3 consists of 18 residues. The CDR3 here is CACDTVGPSSWDTRQMFF. The CDR3 region has the DNA TGTGCCTGTGACACCGTGGGGCCCAGCTCCTGGGACACCCGACAGATGTTTTTC.

With respect to this clone: The junction departs from germline at one end; a sequencing error may be responsible. The V and J genes are TRDV1 and TRDJ3; D remains ambiguous. Germline assignment: CDR1 TSWWSYY and CDR2 QGS. CDR3 length: 18 amino acids. CDR3 sequence: CALGALPGGFWYTRQMFF. CDR3 nucleotides: TGTGCTCTTGGGGCACTCCCGGGTGGATTCTGGTACACCCGACAGATGTTTTTC.

The chain combines TRDV2 with TRDJ1; TRDD3 agrees at 8 bases. J was trimmed by 0 bases and V by 3 bases; bases with no gene match: 8. This CDR3 is built from 16 residues. The germline CDR1 and CDR2 sequences are GEAIGNYY and EKD. The CDR3 reads CACDPGLGGYTDKLIF. DNA of the CDR3: TGTGCCTGTGACCCGGGACTGGGGGGCTACACCGATAAACTCATCTTT.

CDR3 sequence reads: CALGELGVGDTTDKLIF. The CDR3 DNA follows: TGTGCTCTTGGGGAACTAGGCGTGGGGGATACAACCGATAAACTCATCTTT. The chain is built from TRDV1 and TRDJ1, with 10 nucleotides matching TRDD3. The CDR3 has 17 amino acids. CDR1 and CDR2 (germline): TSWWSYY, QGS. Trimming cost V 0 bases and J 2 bases; bases outside gene matches: 6.

V gene TRDV1 combines with J gene TRDJ2; D is unclear. Germline CDR1 is TSWWSYY and CDR2 is QGS. Trimming stripped 3 bases from V and 5 bases from J, with 25 bases between. The CDR3 extends over 19 amino acids. Here the CDR3 DNA reads TGTGCTCTTGGGGACACGGGGCCACCCATTAGGAGTGGAACAGCACAACTCTTCTTT. It translates to CALGDTGPPIRSGTAQLFF.

This clone was detected a few times. This chain joins TRDV1 and TRDJ3; no clear D. V lost 5 bases, J lost 2 bases, and 16 bases lay in between. The CDR3 consists of 18 residues. CDR1 is TSWWSYY and CDR2 is QGS in the germline V gene. The CDR3 spells CALGLANRAAWDTRQMFF. In DNA, the CDR3 is TGTGCTCTTGGGTTAGCAAACCGTGCGGCCTGGGACACCCGACAGATGTTTTTC.

Comment on this clone: One end of the junction does not line up with germline, which may come from a read error. Other DNA sequences of this sample code for an identical CDR3. The chain couples TRDV2 to TRDJ3, with TRDD3 matching 11 bases. The CDR3 has 17 amino acids. In germline, CDR1 is GEAIGNYY, CDR2 EKD. CDR3 nucleotide sequence: TGCGCCTGTGACACACTGGGGGATACCTGGGACACCCGACAGATGTTTTTC. Encoded protein: CACDTLGDTWDTRQMFF.

This clone was recorded a few times. The rearrangement uses TRDV2 and TRDJ1, with 9 bases matching TRDD3. Trimming removed 7 bases from V and 5 bases from J; junction bases left unmatched: 16. This CDR3 contains 16 residues. Per the germline V gene, CDR1 is GEAIGNYY and CDR2 is EKD. CDR3 region: CACASVTGGHPDKLIF. The CDR3 DNA sequence: TGTGCCTGCGCGTCCGTTACTGGGGGACACCCGGATAAACTCATCTTT.